Listed here is a single T cell receptor beta chain. What it binds is not known. These data come from a study of cytomegalovirus exposure and HLA in healthy donors. Study summary: Earlier findings included some 120 million unique TCR beta sequences obtained from some 180 million T cells.

Study-wide results and limits: An analysis done earlier found most TCR beta V segments productive about 87% or about 30% of the time. Association of 15,000 to 20,000 TCR beta sequences with HLA alleles was found at 0.05 false discovery rate in a later analysis.

The CDR3 contains 17 residues. CDR1 is MNHNS and CDR2 is SASEGT in the germline V gene. V lost 2 bases and J lost 2; bases outside the gene matches: 9. PCR was performed using 60 Vbeta and 13 Jbeta primers. Measured with immunoSEQ multiplex PCR; TCRdb has only the in-frame clones, and not every one. The sample has hundreds of thousands of clones, over 60% seen once. This TCR was recovered from a man aged 35 to 55 in good health and CMV-seronegative. Sequenced material: PBMCs. The chain is built from TRBV6-1 and TRBJ1-5; 7 positions agree with TRBD1. The DNA for the CDR3 is TGTGCCAGCAGTGAATTTCCAGGGGGAAGGGGCAATCAGCCCCAGCATTTT. It yields the protein CASSEFPGGRGNQPQHF.